These 5 T cell receptor beta chains share one sample of origin, sequenced in a study of cytotoxic CD8 clonotypes in ibrutinib-treated CLL. Using immunoSEQ multiplex PCR, the repertoire was profiled, and TCRdb retains in-frame clones only, with some absent. The sample holds around 310,000 clones, approximately 80% seen once. Sequences were derived from PBMCs, sampled before ibrutinib treatment. Receptors were obtained from a human donor with chronic lymphocytic leukemia.

V and J are TRBV6-1 and TRBJ1-4; 7 positions match TRBD1. V was pared by 4 bases and J by 7 bases, with 3 bases of the junction left unmatched. Looked up from germline, CDR1 is MNHNS and CDR2 is SASEGT. CDR3 size: 13 residues. The CDR3 protein is CASSGQGFEKLFF. The CDR3 nucleotides are TGTGCCAGCAGTGGACAGGGTTTTGAAAAACTGTTTTTT.

CDR3 sequence reads: CASSLGAGQGTYEQYF. In DNA form, the CDR3 reads TGCGCCAGCAGCTTGGGGGCGGGACAGGGGACCTACGAGCAGTACTTC. The gene calls are TRBV5-1 and TRBJ2-7; TRBD1 matches at 10 bases. The germline V gene has CDR1 SGHRS and CDR2 YFSETQ. CDR3 length equals 16 residues. With 0 bases clipped from V and 2 bases from J, the junction kept 5 bases outside the gene matches. Together with reference TRBV5-1 and TRBJ2-7, the CDR3 gives the full variable domain: KAGVTQTPRYLIKTRGQQVTLSCSPISGHRSVSWYQQTPGQGLQFLFEYFSETQRNKGNFPGRFSGRQFSNSRSEMNVSTLELGDSALYLCASSLGAGQGTYEQYFGPGTRLTVT.

This chain links TRBV9 with TRBJ2-3; D not certain. This CDR3 is built from 13 residues. The germline V gene encodes CDR1 SGDLS and CDR2 YYNGEE. Trimming removed 1 base at V and 1 base at J, with 4 bases between. The CDR3 loop reads CASSVYRTDTQYF. Here the CDR3 DNA reads TGTGCCAGCAGCGTATATCGCACAGATACGCAGTATTTT.

The chain joins TRBV5-4 to TRBJ2-3; TRBD2 matches at 10 bases. The CDR3 contains 16 residues. With V trimmed by 1 base and J by 0 bases, 2 bases remained unmatched. Germline V gene sequence: CDR1 SGHNT, CDR2 YYREEE (reference sequence). The CDR3 region is CASSLTSGASTDTQYF. CDR3 DNA sequence: TGTGCCAGCAGCTTGACTAGCGGGGCTAGCACAGATACGCAGTATTTT.

This chain joins TRBV30 and TRBJ1-5, with D hard to call. In germline, CDR1 is GTSNPN, CDR2 SVGIG (reference sequence). The CDR3 loop spans 16 amino acids. The V end lost 1 base, the J end lost 0 bases, and 13 bases lay between the germline ends. The CDR3 DNA reads as TGTGCCTGGAGTGGGGGAGCACTGAGTAGCAATCAGCCCCAGCATTTT. Protein product: CAWSGGALSSNQPQHF.